This T cell receptor beta chain was identified in a study of T cell responses to AZD1222 COVID-19 vaccine. This clone occurred once. Its antigen remains unidentified. One end of the junction fails to match germline, which may point to a read error. General observations from the study: Close to half of all spike-specific TCRs reportedly target regions of the variants that are unmutated. The donor cohort was predominantly white British with a female majority, and clonal diversity may have been underestimated. A rise in Spike-specific TCR breadth and depth followed two AZD1222 doses. The study identified only a handful of AZD1222 recipients as seropositive at baseline.

This CDR3 has 15 residues. Germline CDR1 and CDR2: SGHNT and YYREEE (reference sequence). Generated by immunoSEQ multiplex PCR, the TCRdb table keeps only in-frame clones and is missing some. Of 70,000 to 95,000 clones detected, around 87% appear once; the ten largest clones hold roughly 4.8%. The chain carries TRBV5-4 and TRBJ2-7, with D tentatively TRBD2 (5 bases). The origin of this receptor is an adult in good health. The material was peripheral blood, obtained on day 0 of MenACWY control vaccination. CDR3 nucleotide sequence: TGTGCCAGCAGCTTGGGCCGGGGAAGGTCCTCCGAGCAGTACTTC. It encodes CASSLGRGRSSEQYF. The full variable domain, its missing parts supplied by reference TRBV5-4 and TRBJ2-7, is ETGVTQSPTHLIKTRGQQVTLRCSSQSGHNTVSWYQQALGQGPQFIFQYYREEENGRGNFPPRFSGLQFPNYSSELNVNALELDDSALYLCASSLGRGRSSEQYFGPGTRLTVT.